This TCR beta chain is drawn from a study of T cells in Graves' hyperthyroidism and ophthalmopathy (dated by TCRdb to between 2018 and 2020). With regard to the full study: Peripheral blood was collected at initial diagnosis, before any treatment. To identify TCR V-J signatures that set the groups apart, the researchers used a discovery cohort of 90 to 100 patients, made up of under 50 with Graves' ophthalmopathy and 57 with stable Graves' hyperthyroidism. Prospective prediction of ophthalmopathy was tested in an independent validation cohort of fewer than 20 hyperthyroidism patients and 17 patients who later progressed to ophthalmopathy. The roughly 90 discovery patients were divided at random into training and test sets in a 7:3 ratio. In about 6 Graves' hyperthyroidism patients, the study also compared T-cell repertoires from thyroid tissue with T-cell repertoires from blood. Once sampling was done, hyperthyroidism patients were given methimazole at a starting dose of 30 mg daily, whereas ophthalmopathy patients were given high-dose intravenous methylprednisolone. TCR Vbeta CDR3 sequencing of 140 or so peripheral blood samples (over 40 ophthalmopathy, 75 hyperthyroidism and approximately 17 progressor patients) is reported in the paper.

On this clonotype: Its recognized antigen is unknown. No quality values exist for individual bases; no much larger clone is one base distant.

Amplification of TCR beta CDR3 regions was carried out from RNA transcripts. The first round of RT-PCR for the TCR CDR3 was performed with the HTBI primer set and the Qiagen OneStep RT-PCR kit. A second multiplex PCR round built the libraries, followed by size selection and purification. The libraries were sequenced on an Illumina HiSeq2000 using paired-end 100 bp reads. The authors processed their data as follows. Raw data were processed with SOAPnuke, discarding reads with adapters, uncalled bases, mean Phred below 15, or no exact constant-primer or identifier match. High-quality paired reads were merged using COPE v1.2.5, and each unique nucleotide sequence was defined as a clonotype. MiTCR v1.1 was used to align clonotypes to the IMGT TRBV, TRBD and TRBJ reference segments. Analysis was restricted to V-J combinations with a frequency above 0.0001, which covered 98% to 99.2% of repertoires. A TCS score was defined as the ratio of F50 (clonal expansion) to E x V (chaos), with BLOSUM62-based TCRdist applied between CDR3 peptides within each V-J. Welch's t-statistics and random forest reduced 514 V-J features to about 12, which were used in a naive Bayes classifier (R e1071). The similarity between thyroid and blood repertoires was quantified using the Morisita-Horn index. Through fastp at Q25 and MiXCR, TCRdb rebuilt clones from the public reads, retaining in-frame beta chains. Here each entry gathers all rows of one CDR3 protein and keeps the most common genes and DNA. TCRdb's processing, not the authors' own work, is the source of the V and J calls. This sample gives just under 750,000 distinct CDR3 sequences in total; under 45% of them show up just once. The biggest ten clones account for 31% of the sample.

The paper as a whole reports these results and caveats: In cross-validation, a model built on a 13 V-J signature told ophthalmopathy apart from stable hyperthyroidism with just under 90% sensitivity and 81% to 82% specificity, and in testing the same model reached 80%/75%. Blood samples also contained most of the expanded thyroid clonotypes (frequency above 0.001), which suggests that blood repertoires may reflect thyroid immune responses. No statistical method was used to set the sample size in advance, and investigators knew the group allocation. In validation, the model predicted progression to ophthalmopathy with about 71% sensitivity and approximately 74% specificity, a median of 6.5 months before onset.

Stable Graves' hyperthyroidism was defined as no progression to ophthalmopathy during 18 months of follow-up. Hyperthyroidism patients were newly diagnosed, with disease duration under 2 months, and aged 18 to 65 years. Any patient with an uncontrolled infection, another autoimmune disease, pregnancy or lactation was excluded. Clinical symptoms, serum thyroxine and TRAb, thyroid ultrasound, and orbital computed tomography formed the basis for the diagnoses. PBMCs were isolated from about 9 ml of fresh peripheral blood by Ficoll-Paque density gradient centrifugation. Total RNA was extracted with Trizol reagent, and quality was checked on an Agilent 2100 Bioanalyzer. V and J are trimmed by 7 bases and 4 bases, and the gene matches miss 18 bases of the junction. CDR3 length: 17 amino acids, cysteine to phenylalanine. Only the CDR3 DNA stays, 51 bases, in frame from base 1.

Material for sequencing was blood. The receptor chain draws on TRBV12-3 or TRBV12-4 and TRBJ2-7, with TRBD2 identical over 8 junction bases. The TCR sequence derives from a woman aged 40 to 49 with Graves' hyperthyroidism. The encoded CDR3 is CASMLGFSAGDNYEQYF. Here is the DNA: TGTGCCAGCATGTTAGGTTTTTCAGCGGGAGATAATTACGAGCAGTACTTC.